This T cell receptor beta chain derives from a study of Ad26.COV2.S vaccination and SARS-CoV-2 variants. Study background: Recipients of Ad26.COV2.S got it intramuscularly, once or twice 56 days apart. Broader study findings: Analyses that measured TCR breadth and depth may have underestimated total T cell responses.

Only in-frame clones appear in the TCRdb table, and some are missing; sequencing was by immunoSEQ multiplex PCR. The sample shows hundreds of thousands of clones, approximately 92% of them seen only once. V dropped 4 bases and J dropped 1 base, with 19 bases sitting between them. CDR1 is LGHNT, CDR2 FRNRAP, per germline. There are 17 residues in the CDR3. Treatment specified: some 19 received Ad26.COV2.S at low or high dose, single or two shots; roughly 5 received placebo; per-sample allocation not given. After the first vaccine or placebo injection, samples were drawn on day 63. Spike of the Wuhan-strain SARS-CoV-2 was expressed by an Ad26 vector, which formed the vaccine. This clone came up a few times. The antigen remains unidentified.

The rearrangement uses TRBV12-5 and TRBJ1-1; no definite D call. This clonotype originated in a person between 18 and 60 years old who received the Ad26.COV2.S COVID-19 vaccine or a placebo. This specimen consisted of peripheral blood, obtained in a trial of Ad26.COV2.S vaccine versus placebo. Here the CDR3 DNA reads TGTGCTAGTGGTTCAACAATAATAACTCGTAGGAACACTGAAGCTTTCTTT. It specifies CASGSTIITRRNTEAFF.